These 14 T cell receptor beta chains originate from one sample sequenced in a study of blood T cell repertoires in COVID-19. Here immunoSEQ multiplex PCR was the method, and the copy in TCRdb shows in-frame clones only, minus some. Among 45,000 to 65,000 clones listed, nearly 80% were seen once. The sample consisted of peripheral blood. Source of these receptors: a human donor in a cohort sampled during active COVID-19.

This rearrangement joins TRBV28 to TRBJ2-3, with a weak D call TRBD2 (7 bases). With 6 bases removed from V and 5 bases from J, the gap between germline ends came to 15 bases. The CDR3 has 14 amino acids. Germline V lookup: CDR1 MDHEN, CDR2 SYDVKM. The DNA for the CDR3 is TGTGCCAGCAGCCAAGGGGGGGATAAAGATACGCAGTATTTT. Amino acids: CASSQGGDKDTQYF.

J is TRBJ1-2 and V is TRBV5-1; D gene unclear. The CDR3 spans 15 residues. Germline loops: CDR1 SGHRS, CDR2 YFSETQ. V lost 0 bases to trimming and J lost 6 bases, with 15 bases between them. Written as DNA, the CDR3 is TGCGCCAGCAGCTTGGGTGGCAACCTAGTCCATGGCTACACCTTC. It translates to CASSLGGNLVHGYTF.

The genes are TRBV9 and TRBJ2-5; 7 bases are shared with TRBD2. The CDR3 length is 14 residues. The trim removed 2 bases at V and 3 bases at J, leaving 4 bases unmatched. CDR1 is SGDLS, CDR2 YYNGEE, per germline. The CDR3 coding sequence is TGTGCCAGCAGCGTGGGGCTAGCGGAAGAGACCCAGTACTTC. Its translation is CASSVGLAEETQYF.

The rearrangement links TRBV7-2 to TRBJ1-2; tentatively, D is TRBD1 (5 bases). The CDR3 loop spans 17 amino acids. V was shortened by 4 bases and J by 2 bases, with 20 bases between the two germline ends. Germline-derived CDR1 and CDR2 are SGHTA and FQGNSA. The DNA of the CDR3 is TGTGCCAGCAGCTCCCTCCGCGGGGGGAAAACCAACTATGGCTACACCTTC. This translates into CASSSLRGGKTNYGYTF.

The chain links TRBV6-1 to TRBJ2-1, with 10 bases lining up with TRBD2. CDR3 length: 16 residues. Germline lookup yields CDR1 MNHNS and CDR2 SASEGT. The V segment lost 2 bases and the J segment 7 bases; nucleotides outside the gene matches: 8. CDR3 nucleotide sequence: TGTGCCAGCAGTGAACGGCCTAGCGGGAGTAAAAATGAGCAGTTCTTC. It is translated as CASSERPSGSKNEQFF.

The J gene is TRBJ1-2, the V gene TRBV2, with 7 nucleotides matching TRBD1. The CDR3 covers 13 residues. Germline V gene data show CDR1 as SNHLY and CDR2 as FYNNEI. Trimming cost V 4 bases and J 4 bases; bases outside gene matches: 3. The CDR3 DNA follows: TGTGCCAGCAGTGTGGGACAGATCTATGGCTACACCTTC. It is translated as CASSVGQIYGYTF.

Here the CDR3 DNA reads TGTGCCAGCAGCCAAGTCCTGGGAGGGGAGCAGTACTTC. Translated, it gives CASSQVLGGEQYF. The chain employs TRBV3-1 (or the pseudogene TRBV3-2) and TRBJ2-7, with 7 nucleotides matching TRBD2. CDR1 and CDR2 (germline): LGHDT, YNNKEL (reference sequence). The V segment lost 1 base and the J segment 7 bases; nucleotides outside the gene matches: 4. This CDR3 is built from 13 residues.

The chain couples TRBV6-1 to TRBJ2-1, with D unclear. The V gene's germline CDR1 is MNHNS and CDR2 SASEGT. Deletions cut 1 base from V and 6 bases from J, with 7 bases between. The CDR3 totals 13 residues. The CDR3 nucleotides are TGTGCCAGCAGTGAAGGCAGGCCCAATGAGCAGTTCTTC. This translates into CASSEGRPNEQFF.

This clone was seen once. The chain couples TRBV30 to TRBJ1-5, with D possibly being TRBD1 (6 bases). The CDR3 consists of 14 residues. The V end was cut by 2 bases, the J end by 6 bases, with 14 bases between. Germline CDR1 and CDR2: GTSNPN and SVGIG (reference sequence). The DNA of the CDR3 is TGTGCCTGGAGTAGGTGGCAGGGGAGTCAGCCCCAGCATTTT. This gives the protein CAWSRWQGSQPQHF.

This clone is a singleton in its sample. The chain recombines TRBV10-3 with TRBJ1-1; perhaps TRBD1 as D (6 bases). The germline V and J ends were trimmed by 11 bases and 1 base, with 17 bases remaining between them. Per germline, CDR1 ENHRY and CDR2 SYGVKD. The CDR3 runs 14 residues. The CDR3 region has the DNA TGTGCCGCCGGCAGGGGAACTGCGAACACTGAAGCTTTCTTT. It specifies CAAGRGTANTEAFF.

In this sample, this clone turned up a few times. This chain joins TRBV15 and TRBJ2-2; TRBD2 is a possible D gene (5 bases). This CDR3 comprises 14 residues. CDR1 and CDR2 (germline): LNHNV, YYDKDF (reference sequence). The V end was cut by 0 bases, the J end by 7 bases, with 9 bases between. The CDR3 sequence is CATSRDLAGGELFF. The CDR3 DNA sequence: TGTGCCACCAGCAGAGATCTAGCCGGCGGGGAGCTGTTTTTT.

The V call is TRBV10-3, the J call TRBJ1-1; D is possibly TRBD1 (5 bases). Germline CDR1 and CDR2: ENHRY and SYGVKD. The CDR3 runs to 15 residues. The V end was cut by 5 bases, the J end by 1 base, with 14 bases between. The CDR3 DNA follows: TGTGCCATCAGTAGGACGGAGGGGTCGAACACTGAAGCTTTCTTT. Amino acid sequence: CAISRTEGSNTEAFF.

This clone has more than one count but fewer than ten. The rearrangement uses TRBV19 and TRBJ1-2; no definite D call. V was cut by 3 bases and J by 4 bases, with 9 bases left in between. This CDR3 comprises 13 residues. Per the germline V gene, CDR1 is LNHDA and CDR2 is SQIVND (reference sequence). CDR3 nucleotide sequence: TGTGCCAGTAGTATGCGGGGAACCTATGGCTACACCTTC. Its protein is CASSMRGTYGYTF.

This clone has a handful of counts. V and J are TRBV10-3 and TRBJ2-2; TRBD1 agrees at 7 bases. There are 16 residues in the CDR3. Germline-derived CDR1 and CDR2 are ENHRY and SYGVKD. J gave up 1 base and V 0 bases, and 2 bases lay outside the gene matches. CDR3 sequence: CAISESRTGNTGELFF. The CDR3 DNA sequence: TGTGCCATCAGTGAGTCCCGGACAGGGAACACCGGGGAGCTGTTTTTT.